The T cell receptor (beta chain) under discussion was sequenced for a study of CXCR3-negative and CXCR3-positive naive CD8 T cells (dated by TCRdb to between 2017 and 2020). Context from the whole study: In total, about 140 million TRB reads were obtained, or roughly 1.5 +/- 0.3 million reads per library. Data from about 12 donors, pooled across two independent experiments, went into the diversity and physicochemical repertoire analyses. The TRBV-TRBJ cluster analysis covered naive subsets from a handful of donors and memory cells from 3 donors.

Each CD8+ T cell subset was flow-sorted in triplicate, with about 320,000 cells per subset placed directly into RLT lysis buffer. To keep memory contaminants out, a stringent definition of naive CD8+ T cells was applied: CD45RO-CCR7+CD27+CD95-. Peripheral blood mononuclear cells were isolated from buffy coats using standard density gradient centrifugation. Naive CXCR3-negative and CXCR3-positive CD8+ T cells were flow-sorted using a FACSAria III. Total RNA was extracted from sorted cells with an RNeasy Mini Kit. Regarding this clonotype: Its antigen is unknown.

The research as a whole found: Surface CD5, linked to self-reactivity in mice, was comparable between naive subsets; TCR interaction strength was therefore also inferred from TRB CDR3 physicochemical properties. Compared with CXCR3-negative naive cells, CXCR3-positive naive cells had TRB CDR3s with higher hydrophobicity (lower Kidera factor 4), lower energy, and higher strength and volume indices. CXCR3 expression partially decreased after cryopreservation, so most assays used freshly isolated PBMCs. Naive CXCR3-negative and CXCR3-positive cells from the same donor showed similar TRBV-TRBJ usage, whereas memory cells showed distinct patterns. Repertoire diversity was comparably high in both naive subsets but much lower in memory CD8+ T cells.

The CDR3 contains 16 residues, cysteine and phenylalanine counted. No DNA was logged. Reading the germline V gene (reference sequence) gives CDR1 MNHNY and CDR2 SVGAGI. Sequenced on a NextSeq 550. The Human TCR Profiling Kit (MiLaboratory) was used to prepare UMI-labeled 5' RACE TRB cDNA libraries. The full amount of extracted RNA was used for cDNA synthesis, and the full amount of resulting cDNA was used for PCR amplification. Libraries were prepared in parallel with an identical number of PCR cycles. In the paper's pipeline: MIGEC and MiXCR extracted about 50,000 +/- 10,000 unique UMI-labeled TRB cDNA molecules per library, requiring at least two reads per UMI. An average of about 40,000 +/- 10,000 functional in-frame TRB CDR3 nucleotide clonotypes without stop codons was found per library. After each sample was downsampled to 5000 UMI-labeled TRB molecules, VDJtools was used to calculate diversity metrics such as normalized Shannon-Wiener and Chao1. VDJtools computed clonotype-size-weighted physicochemical properties of the central five CDR3 residues: interaction energy, strength, volume and Kidera factor 4. After reprocessing by TCRdb, each CDR3 protein sequence is one entry, and no DNA is given. The V and J calls and clone size are TCRdb's, not the authors'. This sample's table contains roughly 93,000 distinct CDR3 sequences. The ten largest clonotypes hold about 1.1% of the sample.

This receptor was taken from a human donor in good health. Some clones in this sample may be carry-over from other donors' samples. The sample was naive CXCR3+ CD8+ T cells from blood. The cell subset or site label of this sample denotes: CD45RO-CCR7+CD27+CD95- naive CD8+ T cells expressing CXCR3 (TNR3+). The sequence links TRBV6-6 to TRBJ2-7; lacking DNA, the TRBD1 call made by TCRdb goes unchecked. The CDR3 in this case is CASSYRTAVAYDEQYF.